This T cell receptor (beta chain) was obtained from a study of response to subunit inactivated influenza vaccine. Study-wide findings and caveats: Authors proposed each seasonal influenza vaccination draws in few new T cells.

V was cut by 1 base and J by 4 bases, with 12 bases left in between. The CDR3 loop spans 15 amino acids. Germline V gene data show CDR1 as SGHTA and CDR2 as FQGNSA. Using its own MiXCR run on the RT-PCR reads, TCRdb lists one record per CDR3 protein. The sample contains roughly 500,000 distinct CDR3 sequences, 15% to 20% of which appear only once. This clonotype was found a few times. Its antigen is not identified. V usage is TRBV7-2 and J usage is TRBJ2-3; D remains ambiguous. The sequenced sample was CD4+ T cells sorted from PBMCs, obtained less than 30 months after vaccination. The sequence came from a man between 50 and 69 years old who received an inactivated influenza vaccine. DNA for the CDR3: TGTGCCAGCAGCTTAGGGAACCAAGGGCCAGATACGCAGTATTTT. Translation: CASSLGNQGPDTQYF.